This T cell receptor beta chain was recorded in a study of T cells in Graves' hyperthyroidism and ophthalmopathy. Study-wide findings and caveats: Within blood appeared most thyroid clonotypes that had expanded above 0.001.

Germline assignment: CDR1 MNHNS and CDR2 SASEGT. The ends were cut back, 4 bases at V and 6 bases at J, with 12 bases in the middle. The CDR3 is 14 amino acids. Template material for amplifying TCR beta CDR3 regions consisted of RNA transcripts. Researchers ran a first-round RT-PCR on the TCR CDR3 using the HTBI primer set. Each CDR3 protein gets one entry after TCRdb re-called the multiplex PCR reads with MiXCR. Here the sample spans some 460,000 distinct CDR3 sequences, about a sixth being singletons. For Graves' hyperthyroidism to be stable, ophthalmopathy could not progress within 18 months. The hyperthyroidism was newly diagnosed and had lasted under 2 months; the patients were aged 18 to 65. Uncontrolled infection, other autoimmune disease, pregnancy or lactation led to exclusion. This clonotype was seen a handful of times. Its antigen remains unidentified.

Sequencing was done on a sample of blood. This clonotype originated in a woman between 18 and 29 years old with Graves' hyperthyroidism. This rearrangement joins TRBV6-1 to TRBJ1-4; TRBD1 is a possible D gene (6 bases). Here the CDR3 DNA reads TGTGCCAGCAGTGGAGGGGGGGTCGATGAAAAACTGTTTTTT. Translation gives CASSGGGVDEKLFF.